These T cell receptor beta chains were read from a single sample in a study of T cell responses to AZD1222 COVID-19 vaccine. The repertoire was sequenced with immunoSEQ multiplex PCR; TCRdb's copy has only in-frame clones and lacks some. In the table there are approximately 89,000 clones, 70% to 90% of which are singletons. This specimen was peripheral blood, taken on day 0 of AZD1222 vaccination. The receptors shown here come from an adult in good health. Each CDR3 is given without its conserved first and last residue. Each record gives: J gene, clone size, D gene, V gene, CDR3 protein. A D gene is named only where the DNA matches it firmly. The size of a clone is reported for some rows only, either as once, few or many, or as a class for expanded clones.

>TRBJ1-1|-|TRBD1|TRBV5-1
ASSLTGTGGSTEAF
>TRBJ2-3|-|TRBD2|TRBV19
ASSAGEDTQY
>TRBJ2-5|once|TRBD2|TRBV3-1/TRBV3-2
ASSQGLAGKTQY
>TRBJ1-2|-|TRBD1|TRBV2
ASSPGTVFGGNYGYT
>TRBJ2-2|once|-|TRBV30
AWSLGTAFTGELF
>TRBJ2-1|-|-|TRBV12-1
ASSFSPGGPNEQF
>TRBJ2-3|-|-|TRBV19
ASLGDRNTDTQY
>TRBJ2-1|-|-|TRBV5-1
ASSLVGESYNEQF
>TRBJ2-2|-|TRBD1|TRBV5-6
ASSPGTGRMSGELF
>TRBJ2-7|-|TRBD2|TRBV6-4
ASSDPDVKRGIYEQY
>TRBJ2-1|few|TRBD1|TRBV11-2
ASSTWGQDPKVEQF
>TRBJ1-2|-|-|TRBV3-1/TRBV3-2
ASSQDWRYGYT
>TRBJ2-5|-|-|TRBV5-1
ASSLAQETQY
>TRBJ1-1|-|-|TRBV3-1/TRBV3-2
ASSRTTGNTEAF
>TRBJ1-2|-|TRBD1|TRBV7-2
ASSSPPGQVNYGYT
>TRBJ1-1|-|-|TRBV11-3
ASSQGQNTEAF
>TRBJ1-2|once|TRBD1|TRBV12-3/TRBV12-4
ASFRQGADGYT
>TRBJ1-4|-|TRBD1|TRBV18
ASSPSGQGEKLF
>TRBJ1-3|-|-|TRBV11-2
ASSMGGSQSPIY
>TRBJ2-5|-|-|TRBV7-9
ASSFIGGALYQETQY
>TRBJ1-1|-|TRBD1|TRBV4-2
ASSLSPDRENTEAF
>TRBJ2-4|-|-|TRBV6-6
ASSYPGEVAKNIQY
>TRBJ2-7|few|TRBD1|TRBV19
ASSKDRYSYEQY
>TRBJ2-5|-|TRBD2|TRBV19
ASSSLAGSETQY
>TRBJ1-2|-|-|TRBV7-3
ASSLQGPPEHT
>TRBJ1-3|-|TRBD1|TRBV7-3
ASRSEGQNSSGNTIY
>TRBJ2-5|-|TRBD2|TRBV27
ASSLVGLAGGETQY
>TRBJ1-3|-|-|TRBV10-3
AISEGSGNTIY
>TRBJ1-1|-|TRBD1|TRBV12-5
ASGLGTGTTEAF
>TRBJ1-1|once|-|TRBV7-9
ASSSWGEDTEAF
>TRBJ2-3|-|-|TRBV9
ASSPDPGGLPYTDTQY
>TRBJ1-1|-|TRBD1|TRBV4-2
ASSQGTGKYEAF
>TRBJ1-6|-|-|TRBV2
ASSELGSYNSPLH
>TRBJ2-7|-|-|TRBV24-1
ATSDSLGTYITYEQY